This T cell receptor beta chain comes out of a study of shared clonotypes between healthy human individuals. Researchers ran the assay at a deep level. For every subset, genomic DNA was evenly distributed across several immunoSEQ plates. TCRdb keeps only in-frame clones here, not all; method: immunoSEQ multiplex PCR. The sample yields about 2.5 million clones, approximately 90% seen once. Study-wide findings and caveats: Some naive CD4 clonotypes, around 4.9%, turned up in common across a handful of donors. The study generally estimated greater richness for naive than memory subsets.

On this clone: Its antigen is unidentified.

This TCR came from a young man in good health. Some clones in this sample may be carry-over from other donors' samples. Sequenced sample: naive CD4+ T cells from PBMCs. Indicated subset: CD45RA+ positively selected.

Here the CDR3 DNA reads TGTGCCAGCAGATCGGGCGGAATTAATGAGCAGTTCTTC. Protein product: CASRSGGINEQFF. The rearrangement joins TRBV21-1 to TRBJ2-1. TRBV21-1 corresponds to a pseudogene. The CDR3 runs to 13 residues.